The rows below give T cell receptor beta chains drawn from one sample of a study of early T cells in non-severe SARS-CoV-2 infection. TCRdb passed the 5' RACE reads through MiXCR, listing each CDR3 protein once. Here the sample spans 55,000 to 75,000 distinct CDR3 sequences, 6% to 8.5% being singletons. The material sequenced was whole blood. These TCRs come from an adult who was a healthcare worker with PCR-confirmed SARS-CoV-2 infection or an uninfected control (not recorded which). Both conserved end residues are trimmed from each CDR3.

CDR3aa: SASGTRRALSYEQY
v_gene: TRBV20-1

CDR3aa: ASSEAGLREPVIRTDTQY
v_gene: TRBV6-1

CDR3aa: ASRSGRVNGYT
v_gene: TRBV11-2

CDR3aa: ASSPGLAGFNEQF
v_gene: TRBV11-2

CDR3aa: SVISGGTEAF
v_gene: TRBV29-1

CDR3aa: ATSPEGVSEAF
v_gene: TRBV24-1

CDR3aa: ASSPGSNSREQF
v_gene: TRBV3-1

CDR3aa: ASSQGGQFYGYT
v_gene: TRBV3-1

CDR3aa: ASSESSRAGIQY
v_gene: TRBV2

CDR3aa: ASSGGQGGSEQF
v_gene: TRBV18

CDR3aa: ASSDQRLKNEQF
v_gene: TRBV2

CDR3aa: SARDMTGLRWIDTQY
v_gene: TRBV20-1

CDR3aa: ASSPYPKVNEQF
v_gene: TRBV7-2

CDR3aa: SAVPYGTGGYEQY
v_gene: TRBV20-1

CDR3aa: ASSRSTRVMNTEAF
v_gene: TRBV27

CDR3aa: ASSPRTSGMETQY
v_gene: TRBV7-3

CDR3aa: ASSPASEQY
v_gene: TRBV7-9

CDR3aa: ASSLRLGPTDTQY
v_gene: TRBV4-1

CDR3aa: ASSSRYSEQY
v_gene: TRBV13

CDR3aa: ASSYTGTASTDTQY
v_gene: TRBV6-5

CDR3aa: ASSPLPRTSGSTDTQY
v_gene: TRBV27

CDR3aa: ASSSQPGLAYNEQF
v_gene: TRBV27

CDR3aa: ASSLGQGYEPQH
v_gene: TRBV3-1

CDR3aa: ASTGRAEAF
v_gene: TRBV12-3/TRBV12-4

CDR3aa: ASSVGASGIYEQF
v_gene: TRBV9

CDR3aa: ASSQVGRSEAF
v_gene: TRBV4-1

CDR3aa: ASSFRIRGSYEQY
v_gene: TRBV21-1

CDR3aa: ASSPPNGITYEQY
v_gene: TRBV18

CDR3aa: ASSQGLDHTGELF
v_gene: TRBV4-1

CDR3aa: ASSPGLAGAETQY
v_gene: TRBV5-1

CDR3aa: ASSPLGETGLTDTQY
v_gene: TRBV28

CDR3aa: ASSETLSSYEQY
v_gene: TRBV19

CDR3aa: ASSLLAGGNEQY
v_gene: TRBV7-2

CDR3aa: ASSPSLAGGYNEQF
v_gene: TRBV28

CDR3aa: ASSDVSLHLGTQY
v_gene: TRBV6-1

CDR3aa: ASRETGSGANVLT
v_gene: TRBV6-1

CDR3aa: SARDPSAGDTEAF
v_gene: TRBV20-1

CDR3aa: SVDQGREQF
v_gene: TRBV29-1

CDR3aa: ASSGGGYYNEQF
v_gene: TRBV18

CDR3aa: ASSVGTSGKETQY
v_gene: TRBV25-1

CDR3aa: SVEGLIYNEQF
v_gene: TRBV29-1

CDR3aa: ASSFGAGGLKQY
v_gene: TRBV27

CDR3aa: AISDALAGNTIY
v_gene: TRBV10-3

CDR3aa: ASSPDRVNTEAF
v_gene: TRBV18

CDR3aa: ASSRGLATQY
v_gene: TRBV7-6

CDR3aa: ASSLSLGAQNSPLH
v_gene: TRBV27